The entry that follows covers one T cell receptor (beta chain) sequence. Clones were sequenced by immunoSEQ multiplex PCR, and TCRdb holds only the in-frame ones, with some missing. The sample shows 550,000 to 650,000 clones, 95% to 97% of them seen only once. This sample stems from a study of shared clonotypes between healthy human individuals. Naive CD8 populations comprised CD45RO-negative cells positively selected for CCR7, excluding terminally differentiated effector memory CD45RA+ cells. With 6 bases clipped from V and 3 bases from J, the junction kept 3 bases outside the gene matches. The CDR3 extends over 14 amino acids. Germline V gene data show CDR1 as MNHEY and CDR2 as SMNVEV (reference sequence).

This rearrangement joins TRBV27 to TRBJ1-5; TRBD1 aligns across 9 bases. Material for sequencing was naive CD8+ T cells sorted from blood. The sequence was collected from a woman under 40 in good health. In nucleotides, the CDR3 is TGTGCCAGCAGAACAGGGGGCGTCAATCAGCCCCAGCATTTT. This sequence encodes CASRTGGVNQPQHF.